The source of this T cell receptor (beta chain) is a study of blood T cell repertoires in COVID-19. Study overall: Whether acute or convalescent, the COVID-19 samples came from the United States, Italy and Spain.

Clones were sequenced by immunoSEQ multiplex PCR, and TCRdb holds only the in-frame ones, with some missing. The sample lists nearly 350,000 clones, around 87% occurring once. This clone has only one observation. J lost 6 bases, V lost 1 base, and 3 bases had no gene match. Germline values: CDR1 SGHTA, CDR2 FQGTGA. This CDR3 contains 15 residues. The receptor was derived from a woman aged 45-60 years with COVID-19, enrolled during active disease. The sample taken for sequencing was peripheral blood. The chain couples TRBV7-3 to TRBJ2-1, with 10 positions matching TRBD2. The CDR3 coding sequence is TGTGCCAGCAGCTTAAGGACTAGCGGACTCAATGAGCAGTTCTTC. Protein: CASSLRTSGLNEQFF.